The 5 T cell receptor beta chains below come from one sample, sequenced in a study of CD8 T cells in ankylosing spondylitis. TCRdb redid the calling of the 5' RACE reads with MiXCR, one entry per CDR3 protein. The sample contains around 280,000 distinct CDR3 sequences, 20% of which appear only once. The specimen sequenced was blood, either unsorted or a sorted T cell fraction (not recorded which). The receptors come from a male donor with ankylosing spondylitis or in good health (not recorded which).

The rearrangement joins TRBV27 to TRBJ2-5, with 8 bases aligning to TRBD1. Germline lookup yields CDR1 MNHEY and CDR2 SMNVEV (reference sequence). The ends lost 6 bases at V and 2 bases at J; junction bases unmatched: 20. The CDR3 covers 19 residues. The CDR3 nucleotides read TGTGCCAGCAGCCCTGCGACGGGACAGGCCGGGGTCCCACAAGAGACCCAGTACTTC. Its protein product is CASSPATGQAGVPQETQYF.

This clonotype showed up just a few times. This chain joins TRBV12-3 or TRBV12-4 and TRBJ2-2; TRBD1 is a possible D gene (6 bases). Trimming took 6 bases from V and 6 from J, leaving 17 bases between them. The CDR3 has 15 amino acids. CDR3 region: CASSSLQGVAGELFF. In DNA form, the CDR3 reads TGTGCCAGCAGCAGCCTACAGGGAGTTGCCGGGGAGCTGTTTTTT.

J is TRBJ1-1 and V is TRBV3-1; D gene ambiguous. This CDR3 is 16 amino acids long. CDR1 is LGHDT and CDR2 is YNNKEL in the germline V gene (reference sequence). V was pared by 4 bases and J by 0 bases, with 15 bases between. DNA for the CDR3: TGTGCCAGCAGCCCCGCCTTCGACGGACTGAACACTGAAGCTTTCTTT. It specifies CASSPAFDGLNTEAFF. The whole variable domain, remainder taken from reference TRBV3-1 and TRBJ1-1, is DTAVSQTPKYLVTQMGNDKSIKCEQNLGHDTMYWYKQDSKKFLKIMFSYNNKELIINETVPNRFSPKSPDKAHLNLHINSLELGDSAVYFCASSPAFDGLNTEAFFGQGTRLTVV.

The J gene is TRBJ2-5, the V gene TRBV28; tentatively, D is TRBD2 (6 bases). Germline V gene lookup returns CDR1 MDHEN and CDR2 SYDVKM. The CDR3 sequence is 16 residues long. The V and J ends lost 2 bases and 5 bases respectively, with 18 bases between them. The CDR3 region is CASSLRTSSRGETQYF. Written as DNA, the CDR3 is TGTGCCAGCAGTTTACGCACTAGCAGCCGAGGGGAGACCCAGTACTTC.

There are a few counts of this clonotype. The chain has TRBV11-1 and TRBJ2-1, with 16 bases aligning to TRBD2. The junction had 9 bases not matched to a gene; V was cut back by 7 bases and J by 0 bases. The CDR3 runs 19 residues. CDR1 is SGHAT and CDR2 is FQDESV in the germline V gene (reference sequence). As DNA, the CDR3 is TGTGCCAGCACCCTGGGACTAGCGGGAGGGGAGAGCTCCTACAATGAGCAGTTCTTC. As protein: CASTLGLAGGESSYNEQFF.